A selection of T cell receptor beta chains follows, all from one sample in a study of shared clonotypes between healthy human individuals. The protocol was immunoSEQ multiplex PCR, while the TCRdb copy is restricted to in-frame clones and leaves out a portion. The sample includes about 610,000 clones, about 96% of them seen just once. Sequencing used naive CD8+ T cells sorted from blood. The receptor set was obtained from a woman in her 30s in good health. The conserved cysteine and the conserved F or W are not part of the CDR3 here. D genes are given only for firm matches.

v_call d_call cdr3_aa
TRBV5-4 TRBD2 ASSSGLAGSNEQY
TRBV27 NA ASSPRTVLSSYEQY
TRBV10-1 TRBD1 ASSGQGYEQY
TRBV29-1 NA SVTDSPRGAF
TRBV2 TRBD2 ASEHSGTSAAWEQY
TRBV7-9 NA ASSLGQGKYNEQF
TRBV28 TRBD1 ASSLRTGLSYEQY
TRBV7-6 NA ASSLRLQETQY
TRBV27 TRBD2 ATGGGSGSYNEQF
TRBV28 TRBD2 ASSLYATSGPYEQY
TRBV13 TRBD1 ASSLGGQGDEKLF
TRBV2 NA ASAVAGDGGELF
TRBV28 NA ASSPQWTGADTQY
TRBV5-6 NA ASRSAQPKFSGANVLT
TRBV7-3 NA ASSSLSTDTQY
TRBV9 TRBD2 ASSVGIRDYISGGANVLT
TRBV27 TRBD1 ASSLRQGTYEQY
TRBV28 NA ASSNGGLGQPQH
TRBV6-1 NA ASSDLQPVSTGELF
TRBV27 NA ASSFGAAYGYT
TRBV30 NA AWSVGLASKNYEQY
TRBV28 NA ASSFRLLYHRDSEQF
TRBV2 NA AGGNTEAF
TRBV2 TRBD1 ASVPRTGVLAHYGYT
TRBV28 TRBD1 ASSTDRELNTGELF
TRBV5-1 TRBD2 ASSSSGRAETQY